Below are 12 T cell receptor beta chains sequenced from a single sample in a study of T cell responses to AZD1222 COVID-19 vaccine (TCRdb year 2021). Libraries came from the immunoSEQ multiplex PCR assay. Not all clones reach the TCRdb copy of this immuneACCESS table, which keeps in-frame sequences only. Checked studies attribute under half of the gap to unresolved V genes and leave the rest unexplained. The sample yields some 150,000 clones; around 89% were counted once. Over 2.5% of the sample is in the top ten clones. The sample's time point label, decoded: baseline before first vaccination. Sequenced material: peripheral blood, taken on day 0 of AZD1222 vaccination. All receptors come from an adult in good health.

CDR3 in DNA: TGTGCCAGCAGGGTTGCAAACTACGAGCAGTACTTC. Protein product: CASRVANYEQYF. The chain couples TRBV2 to TRBJ2-7; no definite D call. CDR3 length equals 12 residues. Per the germline V gene, CDR1 is SNHLY and CDR2 is FYNNEI. V lost 6 bases and J lost 3, with 9 bases in between.

This clone appeared once. The CDR3 DNA reads TGTGCCAGCAGCTTGGGGTCGATTCCCTTAAAAGAGACCCAGTACTTC. This codes for CASSLGSIPLKETQYF. This chain links TRBV7-8 with TRBJ2-5; D is unclear. The CDR3 sequence is 16 residues long. Germline V gene lookup returns CDR1 SGHVS and CDR2 FQNEAQ. Trimming removed 3 bases at V and 3 bases at J, with 17 bases between.

This chain links TRBV6-5 with TRBJ2-7; D is unclear. CDR1 is MNHEY and CDR2 is SVGAGI in the germline V gene. With 6 bases removed from V and 5 bases from J, the gap between germline ends came to 17 bases. The CDR3 runs to 14 residues. CDR3 DNA: TGTGCCAGCAGCCGGACGGCCACCTACCACGAGCAGTACTTC. It yields the protein CASSRTATYHEQYF.

The rearrangement links TRBV7-2 to TRBJ2-7, with 12 bases lining up with TRBD2. The J segment lost 5 bases and the V segment lost 0 bases, leaving 23 bases of the junction unmatched. The CDR3 loop spans 22 amino acids. Looked up from germline, CDR1 is SGHTA and CDR2 is FQGNSA. The CDR3 coding sequence is TGTGCCAGCAGCTTAGCGTATCGCCCGATAGTGCGGACTAGCGGGACGAGTAACGAGCAGTACTTC. It yields the protein CASSLAYRPIVRTSGTSNEQYF.

This chain links TRBV12-3 or TRBV12-4 with TRBJ1-6; the D gene is possibly TRBD1 (5 bases). The CDR3 contains 12 residues. V lost 7 bases to trimming and J lost 14 bases, with 15 bases between them. The CDR3 bases are TGTGCCAGCACCTCGGGGGGAGTCACCCTCCACTTT. Translating it yields CASTSGGVTLHF.

The gene calls are TRBV12-3 or TRBV12-4 and TRBJ2-7; D might be TRBD1 (5 bases). V gave up 8 bases and J gave up 5 bases, with 16 bases separating them. The CDR3 contains 13 residues. DNA of the CDR3: TGTGCCAGCTCAGATGGGGCAAAGAACGAGCAGTACTTC. It translates to CASSDGAKNEQYF.

V and J are TRBV27 and TRBJ2-1; D is unclear. Trimming took off 5 bases at V and 10 bases at J, with 12 bases between the two ends. This CDR3 is 12 amino acids long. CDR1 and CDR2 from the germline V gene are MNHEY and SMNVEV (reference sequence). For the CDR3, the DNA is TGTGCCAGCAGTATAAACGCGAGAGAGCAGTTCTTC. Translation: CASSINAREQFF.

This chain links TRBV5-1 with TRBJ1-1, with D possibly being TRBD1 (5 bases). From germline, CDR1 is SGHRS and CDR2 YFSETQ. V lost 4 bases to trimming and J lost 2 bases, with 18 bases between them. The CDR3 spans 16 residues. The CDR3 loop reads CASSPAGGGRNTEAFF. The CDR3 DNA is TGCGCCAGCAGCCCCGCGGGGGGAGGAAGAAACACTGAAGCTTTCTTT.

The CDR3 nucleotides read TGTGCCAGCAGCGTAGGGTCAGCTTCTACTGCCTTCCACGCAACTAATGAAAAACTGTTTTTT. Its protein is CASSVGSASTAFHATNEKLFF. The genes are TRBV9 and TRBJ1-4; no definite D call. This CDR3 is built from 21 residues. CDR1 and CDR2 (germline): SGDLS, YYNGEE. The ends were cut back, 0 bases at V and 0 bases at J, with 24 bases in the middle.

The V call is TRBV6-2 or TRBV6-3, the J call TRBJ1-2; TRBD1 might be the D (5 bases). The CDR3 loop spans 15 amino acids. Looked up from germline, CDR1 is MNHEY and CDR2 is SVGEGT. V lost 2 bases to trimming and J lost 2 bases, with 12 bases between them. The CDR3 DNA follows: TGTGCCAGCAGTTACCTCGCCAGGGCAAACTATGGCTACACCTTC. Protein: CASSYLARANYGYTF.

The chain's CDR3 is CAARLGHSNSPLHF. CDR3 sequence (DNA): TGTGCGGCACGCTTGGGACATAGTAATTCACCCCTCCACTTT. V gene TRBV4-2 combines with J gene TRBJ1-6; maybe TRBD1 (6 bases). Germline CDR1 LGHNA, CDR2 YNFKEQ. This CDR3 contains 14 residues.

The rearrangement links TRBV15 to TRBJ1-6; D remains ambiguous. V lost 0 bases and J lost 7, with 4 bases in between. CDR3 size: 13 residues. CDR1 and CDR2 (germline): LNHNV, YYDKDF (reference sequence). The CDR3 reads CATSREGNSPLHF. The CDR3 DNA reads as TGTGCCACCAGCAGAGAGGGGAATTCACCCCTCCACTTT.